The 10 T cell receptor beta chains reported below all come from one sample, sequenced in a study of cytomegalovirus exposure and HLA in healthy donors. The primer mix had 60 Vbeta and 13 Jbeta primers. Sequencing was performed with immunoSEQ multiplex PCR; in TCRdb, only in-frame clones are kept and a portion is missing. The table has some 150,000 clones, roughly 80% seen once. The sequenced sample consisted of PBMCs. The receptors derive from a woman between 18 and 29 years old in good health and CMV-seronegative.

CDR3 bases: TGCGCCAGTCACCCGCCCGACAGGGCTAGCTATGGCTACACCTTC. Protein sequence: CASHPPDRASYGYTF. This chain uses TRBV10-1 with TRBJ1-2; 7 bases line up with TRBD1. Germline assignment: CDR1 WNHNN and CDR2 SYGVQD (reference sequence). This CDR3 has 15 amino acids. J was trimmed by 4 bases and V by 9 bases; bases with no gene match: 14.

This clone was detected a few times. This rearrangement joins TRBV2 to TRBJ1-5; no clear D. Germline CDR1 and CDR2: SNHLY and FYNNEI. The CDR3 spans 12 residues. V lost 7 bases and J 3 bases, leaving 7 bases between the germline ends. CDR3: CASKGDNQPQHF. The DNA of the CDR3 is TGTGCCAGCAAAGGAGACAATCAGCCCCAGCATTTT.

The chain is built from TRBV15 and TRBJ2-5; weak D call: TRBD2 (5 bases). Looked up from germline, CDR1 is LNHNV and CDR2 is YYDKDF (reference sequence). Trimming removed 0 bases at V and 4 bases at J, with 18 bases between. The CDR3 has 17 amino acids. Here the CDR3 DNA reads TGTGCCACCAGCAGAGAGGGGAGAGCCCTAGGGTCAGAGACCCAGTACTTC. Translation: CATSREGRALGSETQYF.

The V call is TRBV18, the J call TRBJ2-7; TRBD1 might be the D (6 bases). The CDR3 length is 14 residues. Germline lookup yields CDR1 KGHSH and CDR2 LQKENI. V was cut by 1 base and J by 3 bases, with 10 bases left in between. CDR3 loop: CASSPRRDNYEQYF. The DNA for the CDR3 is TGTGCCAGCTCACCACGCCGGGACAACTACGAGCAGTACTTC. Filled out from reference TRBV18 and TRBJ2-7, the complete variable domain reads NAGVMQNPRHLVRRRGQEARLRCSPMKGHSHVYWYRQLPEEGLKFMVYLQKENIIDESGMPKERFSAEFPKEGPSILRIQQVVRGDSAAYFCASSPRRDNYEQYFGPGTRLTVT.

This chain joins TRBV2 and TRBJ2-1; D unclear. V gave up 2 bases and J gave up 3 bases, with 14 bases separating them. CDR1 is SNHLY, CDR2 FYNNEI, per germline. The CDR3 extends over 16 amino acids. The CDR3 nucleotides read TGTGCCAGCAGTGAATCGAGTGCTCGATACTACAATGAGCAGTTCTTC. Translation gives CASSESSARYYNEQFF.

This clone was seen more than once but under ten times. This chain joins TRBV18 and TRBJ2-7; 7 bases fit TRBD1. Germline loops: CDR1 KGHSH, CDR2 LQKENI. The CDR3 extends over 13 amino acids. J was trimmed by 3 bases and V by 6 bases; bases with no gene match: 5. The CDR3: CASSVGQNYEQYF. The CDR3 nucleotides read TGTGCCAGCTCTGTGGGACAGAACTACGAGCAGTACTTC.

The CDR3 nucleotides are TGTGCCAGCAGTTCCTCTACTAGCAGGGAGACCCAGTACTTC. It specifies CASSSSTSRETQYF. The chain combines TRBV5-4 with TRBJ2-5, with D maybe TRBD2 (6 bases). CDR1 and CDR2 (germline): SGHNT, YYREEE (reference sequence). V was trimmed by 5 bases and J by 5 bases, leaving 16 bases between them. This CDR3 is built from 14 residues.

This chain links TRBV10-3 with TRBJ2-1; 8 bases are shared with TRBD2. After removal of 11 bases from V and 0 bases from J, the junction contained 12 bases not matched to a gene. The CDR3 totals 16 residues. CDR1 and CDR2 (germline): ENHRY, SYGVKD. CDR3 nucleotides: TGTGCCCTATCGCTCGCGGGAGGAAGCTCCTACAATGAGCAGTTCTTC. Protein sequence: CALSLAGGSSYNEQFF.

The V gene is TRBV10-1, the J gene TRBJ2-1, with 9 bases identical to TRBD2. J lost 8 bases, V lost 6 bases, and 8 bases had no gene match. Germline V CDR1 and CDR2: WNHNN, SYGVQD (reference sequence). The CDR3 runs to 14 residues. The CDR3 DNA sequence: TGCGCCAGCAGCCTTAGCGGGAGTACGGATGAGCAGTTCTTC. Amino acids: CASSLSGSTDEQFF.

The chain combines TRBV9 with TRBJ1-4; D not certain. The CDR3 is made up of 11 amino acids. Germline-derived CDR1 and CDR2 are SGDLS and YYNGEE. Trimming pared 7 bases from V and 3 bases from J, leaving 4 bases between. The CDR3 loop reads CASSSNEKLFF. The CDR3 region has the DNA TGTGCCAGCTCTTCTAATGAAAAACTGTTTTTT.